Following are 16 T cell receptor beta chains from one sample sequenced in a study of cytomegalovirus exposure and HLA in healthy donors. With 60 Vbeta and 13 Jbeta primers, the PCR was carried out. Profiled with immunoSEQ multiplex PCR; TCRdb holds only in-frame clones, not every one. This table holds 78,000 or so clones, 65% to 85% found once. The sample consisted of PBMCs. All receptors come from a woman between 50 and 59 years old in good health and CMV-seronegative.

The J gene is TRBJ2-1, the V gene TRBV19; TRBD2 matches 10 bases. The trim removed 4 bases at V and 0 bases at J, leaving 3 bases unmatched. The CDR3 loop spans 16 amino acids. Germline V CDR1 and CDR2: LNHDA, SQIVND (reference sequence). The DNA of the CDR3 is TGTGCCAGTAGTACTTCTAGCGGGAGCTCCTACAATGAGCAGTTCTTC. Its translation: CASSTSSGSSYNEQFF.

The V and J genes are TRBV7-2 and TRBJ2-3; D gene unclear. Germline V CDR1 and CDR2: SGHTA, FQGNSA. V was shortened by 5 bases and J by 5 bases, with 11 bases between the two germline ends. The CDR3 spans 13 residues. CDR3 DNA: TGTGCCAGCAGCCCCGTAACCGGAGATACGCAGTATTTT. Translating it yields CASSPVTGDTQYF.

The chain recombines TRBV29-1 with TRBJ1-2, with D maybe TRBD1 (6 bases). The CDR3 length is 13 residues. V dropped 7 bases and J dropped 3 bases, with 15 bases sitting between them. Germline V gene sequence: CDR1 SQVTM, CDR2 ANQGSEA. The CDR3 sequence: CSGRTQGYYGYTF. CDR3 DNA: TGCAGCGGACGCACACAGGGTTACTATGGCTACACCTTC.

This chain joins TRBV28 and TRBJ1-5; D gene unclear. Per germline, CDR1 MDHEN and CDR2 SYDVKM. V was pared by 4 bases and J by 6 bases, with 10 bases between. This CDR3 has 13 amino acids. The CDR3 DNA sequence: TGTGCCAGCAGTTCCTCGGGGTTTCAGCCCCAGCATTTT. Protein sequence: CASSSSGFQPQHF.

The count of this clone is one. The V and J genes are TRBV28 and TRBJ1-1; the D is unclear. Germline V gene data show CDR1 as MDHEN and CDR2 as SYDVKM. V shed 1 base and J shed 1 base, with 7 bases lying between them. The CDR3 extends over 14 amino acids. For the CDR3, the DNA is TGTGCCAGCAGTTTATCGTGGAGGAACACTGAAGCTTTCTTT. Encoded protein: CASSLSWRNTEAFF.

CDR3 loop: CASSRGQGAPQPQHF. In nucleotides, the CDR3 is TGTGCCAGCAGCCGCGGACAGGGGGCTCCACAGCCCCAGCATTTT. This rearrangement joins TRBV7-2 to TRBJ1-5; 11 nucleotides match TRBD1. This CDR3 comprises 15 residues. Trimming removed 5 bases from V and 7 bases from J; junction bases left unmatched: 7. Germline V gene sequence: CDR1 SGHTA, CDR2 FQGNSA.

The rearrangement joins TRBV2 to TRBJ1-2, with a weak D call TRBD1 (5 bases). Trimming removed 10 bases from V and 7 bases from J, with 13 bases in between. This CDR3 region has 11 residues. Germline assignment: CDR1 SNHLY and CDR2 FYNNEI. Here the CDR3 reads CAILGRGGYTF. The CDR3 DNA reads TGTGCCATCCTTGGTAGGGGTGGCTACACCTTC.

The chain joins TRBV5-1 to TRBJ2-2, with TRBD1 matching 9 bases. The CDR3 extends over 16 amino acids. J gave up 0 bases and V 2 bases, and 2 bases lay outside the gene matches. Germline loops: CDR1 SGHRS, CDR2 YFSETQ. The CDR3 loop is CASSFRDRANTGELFF. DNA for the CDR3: TGCGCCAGCAGCTTTCGGGACAGGGCGAACACCGGGGAGCTGTTTTTT.

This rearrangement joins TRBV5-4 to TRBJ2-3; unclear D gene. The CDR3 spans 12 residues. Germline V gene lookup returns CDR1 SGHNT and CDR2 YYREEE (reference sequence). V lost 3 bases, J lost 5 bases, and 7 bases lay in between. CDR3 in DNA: TGTGCCAGCAGCTCCGGTAAAGATACGCAGTATTTT. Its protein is CASSSGKDTQYF.

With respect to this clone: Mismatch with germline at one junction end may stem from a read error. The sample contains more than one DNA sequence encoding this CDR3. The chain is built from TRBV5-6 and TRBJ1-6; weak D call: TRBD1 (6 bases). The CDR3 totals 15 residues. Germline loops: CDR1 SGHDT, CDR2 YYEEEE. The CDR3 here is CASSRGQTYNSPLHF. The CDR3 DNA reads TGTGCCAGCAGCCGCGGACAGACCTATAATTCCCCCCTCCACTTT.

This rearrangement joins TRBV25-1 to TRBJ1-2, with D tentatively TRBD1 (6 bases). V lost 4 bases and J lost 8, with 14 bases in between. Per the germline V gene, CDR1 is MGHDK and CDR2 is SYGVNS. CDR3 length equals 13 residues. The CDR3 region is CASSALTGNGYTF. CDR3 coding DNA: TGTGCCAGCAGTGCGTTAACAGGGAACGGCTACACCTTC.

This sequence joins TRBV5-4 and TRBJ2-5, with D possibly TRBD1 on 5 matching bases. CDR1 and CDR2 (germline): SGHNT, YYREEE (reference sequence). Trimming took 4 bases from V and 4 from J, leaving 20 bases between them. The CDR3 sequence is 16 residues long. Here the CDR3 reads CASSPPGSVGRETQYF. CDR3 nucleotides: TGTGCCAGCAGCCCCCCAGGGTCGGTGGGTCGAGAGACCCAGTACTTC.

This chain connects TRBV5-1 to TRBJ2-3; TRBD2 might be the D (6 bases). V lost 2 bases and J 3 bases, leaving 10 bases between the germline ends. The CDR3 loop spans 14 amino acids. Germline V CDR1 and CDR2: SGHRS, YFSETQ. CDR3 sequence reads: CASSFGGRTDTQYF. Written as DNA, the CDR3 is TGCGCCAGCAGCTTTGGAGGGAGGACAGATACGCAGTATTTT.

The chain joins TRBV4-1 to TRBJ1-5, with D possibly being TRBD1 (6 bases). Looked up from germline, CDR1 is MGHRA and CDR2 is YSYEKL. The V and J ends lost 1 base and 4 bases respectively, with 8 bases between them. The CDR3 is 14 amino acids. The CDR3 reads CASSQVQGNQPQHF. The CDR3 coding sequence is TGCGCCAGCAGCCAAGTGCAGGGGAATCAGCCCCAGCATTTT.

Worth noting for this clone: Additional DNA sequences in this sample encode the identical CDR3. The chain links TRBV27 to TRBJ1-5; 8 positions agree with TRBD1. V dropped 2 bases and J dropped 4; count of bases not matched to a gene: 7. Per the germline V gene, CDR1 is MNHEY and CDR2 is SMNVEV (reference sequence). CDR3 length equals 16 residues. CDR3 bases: TGTGCCAGCAGTTTAACAGGACAGGGTGGGAATCAGCCCCAGCATTTT. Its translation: CASSLTGQGGNQPQHF.

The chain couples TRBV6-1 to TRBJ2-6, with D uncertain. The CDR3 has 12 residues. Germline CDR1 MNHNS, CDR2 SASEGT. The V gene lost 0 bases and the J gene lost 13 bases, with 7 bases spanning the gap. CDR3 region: CASSEALRVLTF. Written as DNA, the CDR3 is TGTGCCAGCAGTGAAGCGCTACGGGTCCTGACTTTC.